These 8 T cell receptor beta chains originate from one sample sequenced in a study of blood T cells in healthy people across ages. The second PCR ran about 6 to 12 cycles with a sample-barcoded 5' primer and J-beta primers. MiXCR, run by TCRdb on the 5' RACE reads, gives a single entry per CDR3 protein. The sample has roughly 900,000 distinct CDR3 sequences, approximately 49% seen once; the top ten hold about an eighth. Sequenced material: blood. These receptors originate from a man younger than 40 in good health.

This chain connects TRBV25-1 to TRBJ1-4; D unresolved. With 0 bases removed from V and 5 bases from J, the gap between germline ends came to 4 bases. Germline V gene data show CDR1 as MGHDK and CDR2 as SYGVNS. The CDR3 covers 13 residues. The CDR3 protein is CASSEYGNEKLFF. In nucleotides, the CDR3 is TGTGCCAGCAGTGAATACGGGAATGAAAAACTGTTTTTT. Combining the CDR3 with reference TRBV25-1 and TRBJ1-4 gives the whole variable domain EADIYQTPRYLVIGTGKKITLECSQTMGHDKMYWYQQDPGMELHLIHYSYGVNSTEKGDLSSESTVSRIRTEHFPLTLESARPSHTSQYLCASSEYGNEKLFFGSGTQLSVL.

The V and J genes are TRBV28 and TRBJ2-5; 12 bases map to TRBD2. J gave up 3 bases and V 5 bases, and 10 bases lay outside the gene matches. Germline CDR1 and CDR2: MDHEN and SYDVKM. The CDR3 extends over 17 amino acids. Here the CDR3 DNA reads TGTGCCAGCAGTCCCCGACTAGCGGGAGCCCGAAAAGAGACCCAGTACTTC. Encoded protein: CASSPRLAGARKETQYF.

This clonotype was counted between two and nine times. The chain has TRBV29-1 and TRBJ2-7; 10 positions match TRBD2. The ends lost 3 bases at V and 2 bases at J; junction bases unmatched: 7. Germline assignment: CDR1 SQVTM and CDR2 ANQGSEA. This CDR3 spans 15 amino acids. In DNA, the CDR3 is TGCAGCGTTGAGACCCTAGCGGGGGACACCTACGAGCAGTACTTC. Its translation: CSVETLAGDTYEQYF.

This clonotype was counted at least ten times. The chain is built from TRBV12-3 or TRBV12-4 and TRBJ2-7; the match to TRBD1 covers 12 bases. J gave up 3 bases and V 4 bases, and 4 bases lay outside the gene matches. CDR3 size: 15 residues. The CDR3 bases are TGTGCCAGCAGTTACGGGACAGGGGGCCTCTACGAGCAGTACTTC. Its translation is CASSYGTGGLYEQYF.

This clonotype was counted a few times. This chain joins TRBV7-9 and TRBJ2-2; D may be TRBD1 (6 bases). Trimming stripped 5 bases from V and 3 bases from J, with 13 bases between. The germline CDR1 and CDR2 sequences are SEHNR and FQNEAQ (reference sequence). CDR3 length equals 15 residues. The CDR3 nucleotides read TGTGCCAGCAGCCCTCAGGGGACGCACACCGGGGAGCTGTTTTTT. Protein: CASSPQGTHTGELFF.

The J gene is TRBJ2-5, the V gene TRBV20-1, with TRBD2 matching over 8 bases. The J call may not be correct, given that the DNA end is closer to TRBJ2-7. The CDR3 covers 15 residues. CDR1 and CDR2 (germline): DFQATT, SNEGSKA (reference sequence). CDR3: CSAWETSGPPYEQYF. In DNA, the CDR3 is TGCAGTGCTTGGGAAACTAGCGGCCCGCCCTACGAGCAGTACTTC.

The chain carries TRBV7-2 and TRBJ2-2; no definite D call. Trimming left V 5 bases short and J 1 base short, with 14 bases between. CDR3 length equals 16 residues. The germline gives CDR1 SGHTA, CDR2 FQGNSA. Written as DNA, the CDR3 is TGTGCCAGCAGCCCGGGTAGCACCATGAACACCGGGGAGCTGTTTTTT. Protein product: CASSPGSTMNTGELFF.

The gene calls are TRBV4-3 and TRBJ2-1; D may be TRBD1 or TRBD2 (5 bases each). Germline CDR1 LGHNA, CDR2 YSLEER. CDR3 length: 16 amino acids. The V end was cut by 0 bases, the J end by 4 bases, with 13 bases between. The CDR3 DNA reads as TGCGCCAGCAGCCAAGATCGGCACGAGGGGTACAATGAGCAGTTCTTC. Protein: CASSQDRHEGYNEQFF.